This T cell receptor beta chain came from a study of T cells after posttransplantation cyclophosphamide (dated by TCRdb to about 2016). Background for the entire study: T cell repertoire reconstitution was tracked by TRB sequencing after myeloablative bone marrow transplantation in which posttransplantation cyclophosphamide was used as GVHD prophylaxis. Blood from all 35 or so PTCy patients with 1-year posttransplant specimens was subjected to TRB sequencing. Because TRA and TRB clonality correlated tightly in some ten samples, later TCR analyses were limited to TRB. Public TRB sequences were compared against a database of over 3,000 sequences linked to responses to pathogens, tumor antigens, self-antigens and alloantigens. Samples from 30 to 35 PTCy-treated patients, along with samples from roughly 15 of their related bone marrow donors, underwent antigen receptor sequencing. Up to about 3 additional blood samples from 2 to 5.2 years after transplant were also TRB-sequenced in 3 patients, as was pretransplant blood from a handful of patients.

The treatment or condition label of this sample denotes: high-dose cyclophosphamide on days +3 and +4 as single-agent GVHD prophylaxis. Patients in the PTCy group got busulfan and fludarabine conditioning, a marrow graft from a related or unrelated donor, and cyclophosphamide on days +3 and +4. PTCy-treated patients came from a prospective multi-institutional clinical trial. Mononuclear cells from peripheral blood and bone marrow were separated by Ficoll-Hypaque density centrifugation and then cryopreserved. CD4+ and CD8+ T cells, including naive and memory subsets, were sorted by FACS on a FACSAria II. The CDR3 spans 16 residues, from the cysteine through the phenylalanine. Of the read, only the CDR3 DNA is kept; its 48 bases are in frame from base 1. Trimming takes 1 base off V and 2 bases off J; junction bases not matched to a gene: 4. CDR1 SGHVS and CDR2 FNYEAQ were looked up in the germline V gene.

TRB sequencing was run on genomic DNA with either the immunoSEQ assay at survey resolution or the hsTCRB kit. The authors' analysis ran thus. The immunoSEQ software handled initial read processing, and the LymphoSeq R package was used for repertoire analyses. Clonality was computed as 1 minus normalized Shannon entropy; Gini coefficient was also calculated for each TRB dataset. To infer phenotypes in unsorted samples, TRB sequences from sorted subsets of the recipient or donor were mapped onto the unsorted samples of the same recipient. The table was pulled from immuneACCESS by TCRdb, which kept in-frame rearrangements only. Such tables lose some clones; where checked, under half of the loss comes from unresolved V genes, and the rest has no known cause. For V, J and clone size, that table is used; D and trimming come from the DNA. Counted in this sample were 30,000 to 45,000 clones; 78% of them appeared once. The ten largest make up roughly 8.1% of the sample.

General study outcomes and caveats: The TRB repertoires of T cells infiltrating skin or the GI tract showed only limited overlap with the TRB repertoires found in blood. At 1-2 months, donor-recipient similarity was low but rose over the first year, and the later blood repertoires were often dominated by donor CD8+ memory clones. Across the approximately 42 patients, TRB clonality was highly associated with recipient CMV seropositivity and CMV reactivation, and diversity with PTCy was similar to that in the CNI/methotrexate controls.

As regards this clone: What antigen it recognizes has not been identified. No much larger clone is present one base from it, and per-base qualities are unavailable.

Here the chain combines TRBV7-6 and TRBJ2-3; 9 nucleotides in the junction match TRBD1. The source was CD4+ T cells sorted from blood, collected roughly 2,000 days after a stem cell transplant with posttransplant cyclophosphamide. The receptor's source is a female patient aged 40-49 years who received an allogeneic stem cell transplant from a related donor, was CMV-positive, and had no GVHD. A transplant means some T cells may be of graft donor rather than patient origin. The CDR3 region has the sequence CASSLGTGVTTDTQYF. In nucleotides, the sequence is TGTGCCAGCAGCTTAGGGACAGGGGTCACCACAGATACGCAGTATTTT.